The clone carrying this T cell receptor (beta chain) has only a few counts. Its target is not known. Germline V CDR1 and CDR2: LNHNV, YYDKDF (reference sequence). V was pared by 1 base and J by 7 bases, with 8 bases of the junction left unmatched. This CDR3 spans 16 amino acids. The record originates from a study of T cells in Graves' hyperthyroidism and ophthalmopathy. Researchers took RNA transcripts and amplified the TCR beta CDR3 regions from them. First-round RT-PCR of the TCR CDR3 relied on the HTBI primer set. TCRdb analysed the multiplex PCR reads with MiXCR anew, one entry per CDR3 protein. The data show 450,000 to 700,000 distinct CDR3 sequences, with around 45% seen just once and around a fifth held by the top ten. Study-wide points: Most expanded thyroid clonotypes above 0.001 also appeared in blood.

The chain joins TRBV15 to TRBJ2-5, with TRBD2 identical over 11 bases. The sequenced sample consisted of peripheral blood or thyroid tissue (not recorded which). The TCR comes from an adult woman with Graves' disease, either hyperthyroidism or ophthalmopathy (not recorded which). The CDR3: CATSRGSLAGEVTQYF. The CDR3 region has the DNA TGTGCCACCAGCAGAGGATCACTAGCGGGAGAGGTGACCCAGTACTTC.